Following are 30 T cell receptor beta chains from one sample sequenced in a study of beta chain features in type 1 diabetes. Sequencing targeted expressed TCRB transcripts, as all isolated RNA had been reverse transcribed. The assay was immunoSEQ multiplex PCR, and TCRdb's table has in-frame clones only and misses some. This table has roughly 240,000 clones, under 70% appearing once. The sequencing sample was made of naive CD4+ T cells from blood. The source is a man aged 25-45 years in good health.

V usage is TRBV5-1 and J usage is TRBJ2-3; possibly TRBD2 for D (6 bases). V was shortened by 0 bases and J by 6 bases, with 17 bases between the two germline ends. CDR1 and CDR2 (germline): SGHRS, YFSETQ. This CDR3 has 16 residues. The CDR3 DNA reads TGCGCCAGCAGCTTGGCGGTAGCGGAGGTCGGGGATACGCAGTATTTT. This codes for CASSLAVAEVGDTQYF.

The chain joins TRBV30 to TRBJ1-5; a weak D match, TRBD1 (5 bases). Germline lookup yields CDR1 GTSNPN and CDR2 SVGIG (reference sequence). The CDR3 covers 15 residues. V lost 2 bases and J lost 4, with 15 bases in between. CDR3 residues: CAWSLNSQGNQPQHF. The CDR3 nucleotides are TGTGCCTGGAGTCTTAACAGCCAGGGTAATCAGCCCCAGCATTTT.

This clone is a singleton in its sample. This same CDR3 is encoded by further DNA sequences in the sample. V usage is TRBV20-1 and J usage is TRBJ2-1, with D unresolved. There are 10 residues in the CDR3. The germline V gene has CDR1 DFQATT and CDR2 SNEGSKA (reference sequence). With 6 bases removed from V and 13 bases from J, the gap between germline ends came to 13 bases. The CDR3 bases are TGCAGTGCAAAGCGCGGAGAACAGTTCTTC. Protein product: CSAKRGEQFF.

V is TRBV5-1 and J is TRBJ2-3; 7 bases agree with TRBD2. The length of the CDR3 is 12 residues. Trimming took 7 bases from V and 11 from J; bases not matched to a gene: 10. CDR1 SGHRS and CDR2 YFSETQ come from the germline V gene. CDR3 coding DNA: TGCGCCAGCTGGGCTAGCGGAGCAAAGCAGTATTTT. Protein sequence: CASWASGAKQYF.

This clone came up once. The gene calls are TRBV4-3 and TRBJ2-5; the D is unclear. The CDR3 runs to 15 residues. Per germline, CDR1 LGHNA and CDR2 YSLEER. V lost 0 bases and J 0 bases, leaving 8 bases between the germline ends. CDR3 nucleotide sequence: TGCGCCAGCAGCCAAGAGTACACCGACCAAGAGACCCAGTACTTC. It encodes CASSQEYTDQETQYF.

This rearrangement joins TRBV29-1 to TRBJ2-5; 7 bases map to TRBD1. The CDR3 covers 14 residues. Germline V gene sequence: CDR1 SQVTM, CDR2 ANQGSEA. Germline trimming cut 4 bases from V and 5 bases from J; bases unmatched to any gene: 10. CDR3 DNA sequence: TGCAGCGTTGGCCTTAAGACAGGGTCGGAGACCCAGTACTTC. The encoded protein is CSVGLKTGSETQYF.

The chain combines TRBV4-2 with TRBJ1-3, with D possibly matching TRBD1 (6 bases). Trimming left V 5 bases short and J 0 bases short, with 11 bases between. In germline, CDR1 is LGHNA, CDR2 YNFKEQ. The CDR3 consists of 15 residues. The CDR3 reads CASSGQLISGNTIYF. The CDR3 DNA reads TGTGCCAGCAGCGGACAGCTGATCTCTGGAAACACCATATATTTT.

As for this clone: Additional DNA sequences in this sample encode the identical CDR3. The rearrangement uses TRBV29-1 and TRBJ2-7; D unresolved. Trimming pared 4 bases from V and 3 bases from J, leaving 7 bases between. This CDR3 region has 11 residues. From germline, CDR1 is SQVTM and CDR2 ANQGSEA. CDR3 sequence: CSVGPSYEQYF. Here the CDR3 DNA reads TGCAGCGTTGGCCCCAGCTACGAGCAGTACTTC.

The J gene is TRBJ2-7, the V gene TRBV7-2, with 7 bases aligning to TRBD1. After removal of 1 base from V and 1 base from J, the junction contained 1 base not matched to a gene. Germline-derived CDR1 and CDR2 are SGHTA and FQGNSA. CDR3 length equals 14 residues. CDR3 sequence reads: CASSLGGQSYEQYF. The CDR3 DNA reads as TGTGCCAGCAGCTTAGGGGGACAGTCCTACGAGCAGTACTTC.

The chain recombines TRBV9 with TRBJ2-3, with D unclear. V gave up 2 bases and J gave up 1 base, with 11 bases separating them. This CDR3 contains 15 residues. Germline assignment: CDR1 SGDLS and CDR2 YYNGEE. The chain's CDR3 is CASSVQARGTDTQYF. DNA for the CDR3: TGTGCCAGCAGCGTTCAGGCTCGGGGCACAGATACGCAGTATTTT.

The genes are TRBV5-1 and TRBJ2-3; 12 positions agree with TRBD2. CDR3 size: 15 residues. Losses at the gene ends were 3 bases for V and 5 bases for J; bases not matched to a gene: 4. From germline, CDR1 is SGHRS and CDR2 YFSETQ. CDR3 bases: TGCGCCAGCAGCTCCCTAGCGGGAGGGGAAGATACGCAGTATTTT. The encoded protein is CASSSLAGGEDTQYF. Drawing the rest from reference TRBV5-1 and TRBJ2-3, the complete variable domain is KAGVTQTPRYLIKTRGQQVTLSCSPISGHRSVSWYQQTPGQGLQFLFEYFSETQRNKGNFPGRFSGRQFSNSRSEMNVSTLELGDSALYLCASSSLAGGEDTQYFGPGTRLTVL.

The chain joins TRBV29-1 to TRBJ2-3; 12 bases line up with TRBD2. The J segment lost 0 bases and the V segment lost 3 bases, leaving 1 base of the junction unmatched. The germline CDR1 and CDR2 sequences are SQVTM and ANQGSEA. The CDR3 contains 15 residues. This CDR3 reads CSVDGTSGSTDTQYF. CDR3 in DNA: TGCAGCGTTGATGGGACTAGCGGGAGCACAGATACGCAGTATTTT.

This clone was counted a few times. V gene TRBV10-3 combines with J gene TRBJ2-1; D perhaps matches TRBD2 (5 bases). The CDR3 totals 13 residues. V was trimmed by 10 bases and J by 5 bases, leaving 15 bases between them. Per the germline V gene, CDR1 is ENHRY and CDR2 is SYGVKD. The CDR3, as DNA: TGTGCCACGGTAGGAGGAAGGGACAATGAGCAGTTCTTC. Its protein product is CATVGGRDNEQFF.

The gene calls are TRBV21-1 and TRBJ2-1; the table assigns TRBD2, which was not confirmed against the DNA. TRBV21-1 is annotated as a pseudogene. CDR3 length equals 16 residues. CDR3 protein: CASSKELSASGNEQFF. Written as DNA, the CDR3 is TGTGCCAGCAGCAAAGAACTTAGCGCGAGTGGGAATGAGCAGTTCTTC.

The genes are TRBV29-1 and TRBJ1-2, with no clear D. Trimming took off 6 bases at V and 4 bases at J, with 9 bases between the two ends. The CDR3 totals 11 residues. CDR1 and CDR2 (germline): SQVTM, ANQGSEA. CDR3 DNA: TGCAGCGTCGCGGGCGGCTATGGCTACACCTTC. This codes for CSVAGGYGYTF.

The chain carries TRBV7-2 and TRBJ2-1, with 8 bases lining up with TRBD2. Germline V gives CDR1 SGHTA, CDR2 FQGNSA. The V segment lost 4 bases and the J segment 8 bases; nucleotides outside the gene matches: 13. The CDR3 consists of 16 residues. The CDR3 sequence is CASSSVPGLDKHEQFF. In DNA, the CDR3 is TGTGCCAGCAGCTCCGTACCGGGACTAGACAAGCATGAGCAGTTCTTC.

The CDR3 bases are TGTGCCACCAGCAGAGCCACCAGTGGGCAGTTCTTC. Protein product: CATSRATSGQFF. The chain has TRBV15 and TRBJ2-1; no clear D gene. The CDR3 is 12 residues long. Germline lookup yields CDR1 LNHNV and CDR2 YYDKDF (reference sequence). V lost 1 base and J lost 12, with 10 bases in between.

The sample holds a few counts of this clone. The rearrangement links TRBV30 to TRBJ2-4; D might be TRBD2 (5 bases). This CDR3 has 16 residues. Germline V CDR1 and CDR2: GTSNPN, SVGIG (reference sequence). V lost 1 base, J lost 1 base, and 14 bases lay in between. The DNA for the CDR3 is TGTGCCTGGAGTGCCGACTACCTTCGGGCCAAAAACATTCAGTACTTC. As protein: CAWSADYLRAKNIQYF.

This rearrangement joins TRBV30 to TRBJ1-1; D is ambiguous. CDR1 is GTSNPN, CDR2 SVGIG, per germline (reference sequence). V lost 3 bases and J lost 1, with 9 bases in between. The CDR3 is 13 amino acids. CDR3 loop: CAWSLKGNTEAFF. In nucleotides, the CDR3 is TGTGCCTGGAGCTTAAAGGGGAACACTGAAGCTTTCTTT.

A word on this clone: Other DNA sequences in the sample encode the same CDR3. V gene TRBV29-1 combines with J gene TRBJ1-2; TRBD1 matches 8 bases. CDR1 SQVTM and CDR2 ANQGSEA come from the germline V gene. J was trimmed by 0 bases and V by 4 bases; bases with no gene match: 4. The CDR3 length is 14 residues. Here the CDR3 DNA reads TGCAGCGTTGGAGGGACAGGAGCTAACTATGGCTACACCTTC. It translates to CSVGGTGANYGYTF.

A single count supports this clone. This rearrangement joins TRBV7-2 to TRBJ2-3; possibly TRBD1 for D (7 bases). Germline V gene lookup returns CDR1 SGHTA and CDR2 FQGNSA. The CDR3 has 12 amino acids. V was cut by 4 bases and J by 8 bases, with 10 bases left in between. The CDR3 loop reads CASSSQGGTQYF. Written as DNA, the CDR3 is TGTGCCAGCAGCTCCCAGGGGGGTACGCAGTATTTT.

This clone has just a few counts. This chain connects TRBV30 to TRBJ2-3; D might be TRBD2 (5 bases). Germline loops: CDR1 GTSNPN, CDR2 SVGIG (reference sequence). V shed 3 bases and J shed 4 bases, with 17 bases lying between them. The CDR3 contains 15 residues. The CDR3 loop reads CAWRWGELRADTQYF. The CDR3 DNA follows: TGTGCCTGGAGATGGGGAGAACTTCGGGCAGATACGCAGTATTTT.

This clone was found a few times. The V gene is TRBV6-1, the J gene TRBJ2-3; 10 bases align to TRBD2. The V segment lost 6 bases and the J segment 2 bases; nucleotides outside the gene matches: 5. Germline CDR1 reads MNHNS; CDR2 reads SASEGT. This CDR3 is built from 15 residues. The CDR3, as DNA: TGTGCCAGCAGCGGACTAGCGGTGCTCACAGATACGCAGTATTTT. This codes for CASSGLAVLTDTQYF.

This clone appeared a few times. This chain connects TRBV2 to TRBJ1-6; D is perhaps TRBD1 (5 bases). V was pared by 6 bases and J by 10 bases, with 10 bases between. This CDR3 is built from 12 residues. Germline-derived CDR1 and CDR2 are SNHLY and FYNNEI. DNA for the CDR3: TGTGCCAGCAGAGGGGAGGCGTCACCCCTCCACTTT. Amino acid sequence: CASRGEASPLHF.

The chain recombines TRBV29-1 with TRBJ1-1, with D possibly matching TRBD1 (6 bases). Germline V gives CDR1 SQVTM, CDR2 ANQGSEA. There are 14 residues in the CDR3. The V end was cut by 6 bases, the J end by 1 base, with 15 bases between. CDR3 loop: CSVQTGTRNTEAFF. The CDR3, as DNA: TGCAGCGTCCAAACAGGGACCCGGAACACTGAAGCTTTCTTT.

The chain joins TRBV20-1 to TRBJ2-5, with 7 bases matching TRBD1. The trim removed 8 bases at V and 5 bases at J, leaving 5 bases unmatched. CDR1 is DFQATT and CDR2 is SNEGSKA in the germline V gene (reference sequence). The CDR3 has 11 residues. This chain's CDR3 is CSTQGYETQYF. The DNA of the CDR3 is TGCAGTACACAGGGGTATGAGACCCAGTACTTC.

V usage is TRBV5-4 and J usage is TRBJ2-5; a possible D gene is TRBD1 (5 bases). Germline CDR1 is SGHNT and CDR2 is YYREEE (reference sequence). The length of the CDR3 is 12 residues. The V end lost 7 bases, the J end lost 5 bases, and 12 bases lay between the germline ends. The CDR3 is CASRRGLETQYF. The CDR3 bases are TGTGCCAGCCGAAGGGGTTTGGAGACCCAGTACTTC.

This clone was recorded once. This rearrangement joins TRBV29-1 to TRBJ1-2; D not resolved. CDR3 length equals 12 residues. Germline CDR1 is SQVTM and CDR2 is ANQGSEA. CDR3 bases: TGCAGGGTTTCGACGGGGAACTATGGCTACACCTTC. Protein sequence: CRVSTGNYGYTF.

This clone was recorded only once. The gene calls are TRBV6-5 and TRBJ1-2, with 7 bases identical to TRBD1. The CDR3 extends over 15 amino acids. In germline, CDR1 is MNHEY, CDR2 SVGAGI. V shed 6 bases and J 2 bases; nucleotides not matched to a gene: 9. The CDR3 is CASSPTSGQNYGYTF. In DNA form, the CDR3 reads TGTGCCAGCAGCCCAACCTCGGGACAGAACTATGGCTACACCTTC.

This clone has only one observation. This chain joins TRBV30 and TRBJ1-4, with a possible D match to TRBD1 (6 bases). V lost 5 bases and J 0 bases, leaving 10 bases between the germline ends. CDR1 and CDR2 (germline): GTSNPN, SVGIG (reference sequence). This CDR3 is built from 14 residues. The CDR3, as DNA: TGTGCCTGGCGGACAGCTCCAACTAATGAAAAACTGTTTTTT. This translates into CAWRTAPTNEKLFF.